This entry concerns a single T cell receptor (beta chain). This record comes from a study of T cell clones after liver transplantation. The CDR3 has 16 amino acids. Trimming left V 0 bases short and J 11 bases short, with 17 bases between. Germline loops: CDR1 MNHEY, CDR2 SMNVEV (reference sequence). Some clones are missing from TCRdb's copy, which holds only in-frame ones; the method was immunoSEQ multiplex PCR. Here the sample spans 70,000 or so clones, over 85% being singletons. The chain is built from TRBV27 and TRBJ1-6, with unresolved D. The specimen comprised CD4+ T cells from blood, sampled before liver transplant. The origin of this receptor is a human donor who received a liver transplant. The CDR3: CASSLSSGLGTTPLHF. DNA of the CDR3: TGTGCCAGCAGTTTATCCTCCGGCTTAGGTACGACACCCCTCCACTTT.